The source of this TCR beta chain is a study of T-cell reconstitution after alpha-beta-depleted transplantation in children. CDR3 size: 17 residues. Notes on the study in general: Several hundred expanded graft clones reportedly were the source of alpha-beta T cells about two months after transplant. At the one-year point after transplant, T-cell counts and TCRbeta diversity were found to come mostly from T cells that had been newly produced.

Preparation of the TCRbeta library was carried out with unique molecular identifiers. From the PCR reads, TCRdb called clonotypes with MiXCR, one entry per CDR3 protein. The profile shows some 840,000 distinct CDR3 sequences, around 15% of them singletons. This clonotype has at least ten counts. Antigen: not known. The chain recombines TRBV21-1 with TRBJ2-3; the tabulated D call, TRBD2, remains unverified against the DNA. TRBV21-1 is labeled a pseudogene. This sequence originates from a male patient aged 10-17 years who had a stem cell transplant for acute lymphoblastic leukemia, so the T cells may come from the graft donor. The input for sequencing was PBMCs, mostly from graft donor cells, taken 360 days after TCRalphabeta/CD19-depleted stem cell transplant. CDR3 in amino acids: CASSKARLAGAPDTQYF. CDR3 coding DNA: TGTGCCAGCAGCAAAGCGAGGCTAGCGGGAGCACCCGATACGCAGTATTTT.